This record covers a single T cell receptor beta chain. Its antigen is unknown. The record originates from a study of T cell repertoires in cytomegalovirus infection. Overall study: Used in the study were CMV epitopes, some recently identified and HLA-C-restricted, others well-studied and HLA-B-restricted. A matching HLA type, together with CMV infection, was signaled by public TCR beta signatures. Findings of the study overall: Carriers of CMV plus the relevant HLA were identified by cumulative public TCR beta family frequency. CMV-specific TCR beta clonotypes restricted by HLA-C were the ones dominating the ex vivo response.

Looked up from germline, CDR1 is MNHEY and CDR2 is SMNVEV (reference sequence). V lost 7 bases and J 2 bases, leaving 15 bases between the germline ends. The CDR3 contains 14 residues. In TCRdb, the reads were re-called with MiXCR into one record per CDR3 protein. Of roughly 730,000 distinct CDR3 sequences in the sample, around 30% were seen once. Here the sequenced sample was cultured PBMCs, taken from culture after CMV antigen stimulation. The TCR comes from a human donor in good health (CMV status not recorded). Some clones in this sample may be carry-over from other donors' samples. The chain is built from TRBV27 and TRBJ2-7; D is tentatively TRBD1 or TRBD2 (5 bases each). This chain's CDR3 is CASTRPGQPYEQYF. The CDR3 DNA follows: TGTGCCAGCACCCGACCGGGGCAGCCCTACGAGCAGTACTTC.